This TCR beta chain emerged from a study of shared clonotypes between healthy human individuals. Study overall: Donors consisted of a couple of women and a few men between 18 and 49.

The CDR3 contains 12 residues. Germline V gene sequence: CDR1 PRHDT, CDR2 FYEKMQ (reference sequence). V was cut by 3 bases and J by 3 bases, with 6 bases left in between. Study-level points and caveats: The four-donor shared clonotypes exceeded non-shared clonotypes in generation probability, with non-shared ones scoring lower.

Sequencing was performed with immunoSEQ multiplex PCR; in TCRdb, only in-frame clones are kept and a portion is missing. The sample lists about 770,000 clones, 72% occurring once. CD45RA+ naive and CD45RA-negative memory subsets were separated from CD4+ cells. As regards this clone: Its antigen is not known.

The receptor was isolated from a woman under 40 in good health. The rearrangement joins TRBV13 to TRBJ2-7; no firm D call. The sample consisted of memory CD4+ T cells sorted from blood. Indicated subset: CD45RA-negative fraction. The CDR3 spells CASSFEHYEQYF. DNA for the CDR3: TGTGCCAGCAGCTTCGAGCACTACGAGCAGTACTTC.